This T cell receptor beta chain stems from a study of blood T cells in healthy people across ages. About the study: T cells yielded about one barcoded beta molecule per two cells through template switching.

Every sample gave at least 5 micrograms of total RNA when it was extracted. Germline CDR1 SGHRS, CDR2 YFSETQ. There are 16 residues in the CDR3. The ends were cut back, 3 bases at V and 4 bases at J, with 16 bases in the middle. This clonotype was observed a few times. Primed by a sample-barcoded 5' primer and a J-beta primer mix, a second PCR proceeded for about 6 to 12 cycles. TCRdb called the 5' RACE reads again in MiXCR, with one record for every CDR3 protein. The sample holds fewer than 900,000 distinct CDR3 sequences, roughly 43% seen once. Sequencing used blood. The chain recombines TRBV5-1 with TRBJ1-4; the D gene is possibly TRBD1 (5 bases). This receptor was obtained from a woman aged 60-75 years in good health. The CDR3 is CASSWDPGPSNEKLFF. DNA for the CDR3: TGCGCCAGCAGCTGGGACCCGGGACCGAGTAATGAAAAACTGTTTTTT. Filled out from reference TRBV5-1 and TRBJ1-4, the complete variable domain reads KAGVTQTPRYLIKTRGQQVTLSCSPISGHRSVSWYQQTPGQGLQFLFEYFSETQRNKGNFPGRFSGRQFSNSRSEMNVSTLELGDSALYLCASSWDPGPSNEKLFFGSGTQLSVL.